These T cell receptor beta chains were read from a single sample in a study of cytomegalovirus exposure and HLA in healthy donors. Here immunoSEQ multiplex PCR was the method, and the copy in TCRdb shows in-frame clones only, minus some. This sample has roughly 160,000 clones, with over 75% found just once. The sequencing input was PBMCs. The receptors come from a man aged 50 to 60 in good health and CMV-seropositive. Each CDR3 is given with its conserved first and last residue. A D gene is named only where the DNA matches it firmly. The size of a clone is reported for some rows only, either as once, few or many, or as a class for expanded clones.

abundance	v_gene	d_gene	j_gene	CDR3aa	CDR3nt
.	TRBV28	.	TRBJ2-3	CASKLAGTVGTDTQYF	TGTGCCAGCAAGTTGGCGGGGACGGTGGGAACAGATACGCAGTATTTT
.	TRBV5-8	.	TRBJ1-6	CASSLDSNSPLHF	TGTGCCAGCAGTTTGGACAGTAATTCACCCCTCCACTTT
.	TRBV9	TRBD2	TRBJ2-3	CASSLGLAGVTDTQYF	TGTGCCAGCAGCCTCGGACTAGCGGGGGTTACAGATACGCAGTATTTT
.	TRBV7-9	TRBD1	TRBJ2-5	CASSLGGRGREETQYF	TGTGCCAGCAGCTTAGGAGGCAGGGGGAGAGAAGAGACCCAGTACTTC
.	TRBV9	TRBD1	TRBJ1-1	CASSVGQALWSTEAFF	TGTGCCAGCAGCGTGGGACAGGCCCTGTGGAGCACTGAAGCTTTCTTT
.	TRBV7-2	TRBD1	TRBJ1-5	CASSSQQGADQPQHF	TGTGCCAGCAGCTCACAACAGGGGGCGGATCAGCCCCAGCATTTT
.	TRBV19	TRBD1	TRBJ1-5	CASRNQGANQPQHF	TGTGCCAGTAGAAACCAGGGGGCGAATCAGCCCCAGCATTTT
.	TRBV10-1	.	TRBJ1-5	CATPGTLIDQPQHF	TGCGCCACCCCCGGGACACTTATTGATCAGCCCCAGCATTTT
.	TRBV5-4	TRBD2	TRBJ2-5	CASSSLGLAGKETQYF	TGTGCCAGCAGCTCCTTAGGACTAGCGGGGAAAGAGACCCAGTACTTC
.	TRBV28	.	TRBJ1-1	CATRVPNTEAFF	TGTGCCACCCGGGTCCCGAACACTGAAGCTTTCTTT
once	TRBV7-6	TRBD1	TRBJ1-4	CASSLEEGAREKLFF	TGTGCCAGCAGCTTAGAGGAGGGGGCACGGGAAAAACTGTTTTTT
.	TRBV6-4	.	TRBJ1-1	CASRPTGTKTEAFF	TGTGCCAGCAGGCCGACAGGAACCAAAACTGAAGCTTTCTTT
.	TRBV7-3	.	TRBJ2-7	CASSAGAVSYEQYF	TGTGCCAGCAGCGCGGGGGCGGTGAGCTACGAGCAGTACTTC
.	TRBV18	TRBD2	TRBJ2-5	CASSHTSGGPQETQYF	TGTGCCAGCTCACACACCAGCGGGGGCCCGCAAGAGACCCAGTACTTC
.	TRBV19	TRBD1	TRBJ2-7	CASSAPGTGAYEQYF	TGTGCCAGTAGCGCCCCCGGGACAGGTGCCTACGAGCAGTACTTC
.	TRBV4-1	TRBD1	TRBJ2-2	CASSLRTGITGELFF	TGCGCCAGCAGCCTGAGGACAGGGATCACCGGGGAGCTGTTTTTT
.	TRBV5-6	.	TRBJ1-1	CASSLRENTEAFF	TGTGCCAGCAGCTTGAGAGAGAACACTGAAGCTTTCTTT
once	TRBV7-2	.	TRBJ2-7	CASSPRRGGGTYEQYF	TGTGCCAGCAGCCCCCGAAGAGGGGGGGGGACCTACGAGCAGTACTTC
.	TRBV9	.	TRBJ2-5	CASSVDLQETQYF	TGTGCCAGCAGCGTAGATCTTCAAGAGACCCAGTACTTC
.	TRBV10-2	.	TRBJ1-6	CASKVAGDSPLHF	TGCGCCAGCAAGGTGGCAGGGGATTCACCCCTCCACTTT
once	TRBV10-3	TRBD1	TRBJ2-2	CASSGQVGATGELFF	TGTGCCTCTTCGGGACAGGTCGGGGCAACCGGGGAGCTGTTTTTT
.	TRBV28	.	TRBJ2-2	CASIQGGFYYTGELFF	TGTGCCAGCATTCAGGGGGGATTCTACTACACCGGGGAGCTGTTTTTT
few	TRBV30	.	TRBJ2-7	CAWRKAAGAVEQYF	TGTGCCTGGAGGAAGGCTGCGGGGGCAGTTGAGCAGTACTTC
.	TRBV27	.	TRBJ1-1	CASSPYSPSNTEAFF	TGTGCCAGCAGTCCATACTCTCCCTCAAACACTGAAGCTTTCTTT
.	TRBV7-9	.	TRBJ1-2	CASIQAEVSGGYTF	TGTGCCAGCATCCAAGCGGAGGTATCGGGAGGCTACACCTTC
.	TRBV2	TRBD1	TRBJ2-7	CASSGDRQGYEQYF	TGTGCCAGCAGTGGGGACAGGCAAGGCTACGAGCAGTACTTC
.	TRBV5-1	TRBD1	TRBJ1-4	CASSTGQGMGEKLFF	TGCGCCAGCAGCACCGGACAGGGCATGGGGGAAAAACTGTTTTTT
.	TRBV18	.	TRBJ1-1	CASSPLGQDTEAFF	TGTGCCAGCTCACCACTGGGACAAGACACTGAAGCTTTCTTT
.	TRBV10-1	.	TRBJ1-1	CASSVQGPNTEAFF	TGCGCCAGCAGTGTACAGGGCCCTAACACTGAAGCTTTCTTT
.	TRBV5-5	.	TRBJ1-5	CASSLNIGNQPQHF	TGTGCCAGCAGCTTGAATATCGGCAATCAGCCCCAGCATTTT
.	TRBV7-9	.	TRBJ1-2	CASSSPGTIGYGYTF	TGTGCCAGCAGCTCCCCCGGGACAATCGGCTATGGCTACACCTTC
.	TRBV10-3	TRBD2	TRBJ2-7	CAISEASGGPYEQYF	TGTGCCATCAGTGAGGCTAGCGGGGGGCCCTACGAGCAGTACTTC
.	TRBV4-1	.	TRBJ1-2	CASSQGVKSLEAF	TGCGCCAGCAGCCAAGGTGTTAAGTCTCTTGAGGCCTTC
.	TRBV10-3	.	TRBJ1-1	CAIRSYGGGGVNTEAFF	TGTGCCATCAGATCCTATGGGGGCGGTGGCGTGAACACTGAAGCTTTCTTT
few	TRBV5-4	.	TRBJ1-1	CASSFNSGEAFF	TGTGCCAGCAGCTTTAACAGTGGTGAAGCTTTCTTT
.	TRBV18	.	TRBJ1-3	CASSPPSVLDTIYF	TGTGCCAGCTCACCACCGAGTGTCTTGGACACCATATATTTT
.	TRBV7-9	.	TRBJ1-2	CASSLMASSNYGYTF	TGTGCCAGCAGCTTAATGGCATCCTCTAACTATGGCTACACCTTC
.	TRBV18	TRBD2	TRBJ2-3	CASSPTWRGGRGTDTQYF	TGTGCCAGCTCACCTACCTGGCGGGGGGGCCGTGGCACAGATACGCAGTATTTT
.	TRBV4-1	.	TRBJ1-5	CASSQDTGRSQPQHF	TGCGCCAGCAGCCAAGACACCGGGAGGAGTCAGCCCCAGCATTTT
once	TRBV6-1	TRBD2	TRBJ2-1	CASSEGTSGGASYNEQFF	TGTGCCAGCAGTGAGGGGACTAGCGGGGGGGCCTCCTACAATGAGCAGTTCTTC
once	TRBV10-1	.	TRBJ1-6	CASSPGAGATISPLHF	TGCGCCAGCAGCCCCGGGGCAGGGGCGACGATATCACCCCTCCACTTT
once	TRBV28	.	TRBJ1-1	CASSLFGEAFF	TGTGCCAGCAGTTTATTTGGCGAAGCTTTCTTT
.	TRBV27	.	TRBJ2-3	CASSSGGRGQTDTQYF	TGTGCCAGCAGCTCGGGGGGCAGGGGGCAAACAGATACGCAGTATTTT
.	TRBV5-6	.	TRBJ2-2	CASSLIGQNTGELFF	TGTGCCAGCAGCTTAATTGGACAGAACACCGGGGAGCTGTTTTTT
.	TRBV28	.	TRBJ2-4	CASSLGPKNIQYF	TGTGCCAGCAGTTTAGGGCCTAAAAACATTCAGTACTTC
.	TRBV27	.	TRBJ2-5	CASSYWQSETQYF	TGTGCCAGCAGTTATTGGCAGTCGGAGACCCAGTACTTC
few	TRBV11-2	TRBD1	TRBJ1-3	CASSSVRGRGNTIYF	TGTGCCAGCAGCTCGGTCAGGGGGAGGGGAAACACCATATATTTT
.	TRBV23-1	TRBD1	TRBJ2-2	CASSQNRTGPNTGELFF	TGCGCCAGCAGTCAAAACCGGACAGGGCCGAACACCGGGGAGCTGTTTTTT
.	TRBV7-2	.	TRBJ1-1	CASSRDGGIWNTEAFF	TGTGCCAGCAGCCGTGATGGGGGGATCTGGAACACTGAAGCTTTCTTT
.	TRBV27	TRBD1	TRBJ1-3	CASSITGGAGNTIYF	TGTGCCAGCAGTATCACAGGGGGCGCCGGAAACACCATATATTTT
.	TRBV5-1	.	TRBJ1-1	CASSFYGDRNTEAFF	TGCGCCAGCAGCTTTTATGGTGACAGGAACACTGAAGCTTTCTTT
few	TRBV4-3	TRBD1	TRBJ1-5	CASSQTQGVGNQPQHF	TGCGCCAGCAGCCAAACGCAGGGGGTTGGGAATCAGCCCCAGCATTTT
.	TRBV5-4	TRBD2	TRBJ2-3	CASSFSGGAPADTQYF	TGTGCCAGCAGCTTTAGCGGGGGTGCACCCGCAGATACGCAGTATTTT
once	TRBV28	.	TRBJ1-6	CAGGGLDSPLHF	TGTGCCGGCGGAGGGCTGGATTCACCCCTCCACTTT
.	TRBV28	.	TRBJ1-2	CASRNSRKPARVYGYTF	TGTGCCAGCAGGAATTCGCGAAAGCCCGCTCGGGTCTATGGCTACACCTTC
few	TRBV5-1	TRBD1	TRBJ1-2	CASSLGQGGGYTF	TGCGCCAGCAGCTTGGGACAGGGTGGGGGCTACACCTTC
.	TRBV5-6	.	TRBJ2-3	CASSLVSSRVDTQYF	TGTGCCAGCAGCTTGGTTAGCTCCCGGGTAGATACGCAGTATTTT
.	TRBV28	TRBD1	TRBJ1-1	CASSPDMTGPYPGTEAFF	TGTGCCAGCAGTCCAGATATGACAGGGCCCTATCCGGGCACTGAAGCTTTCTTT
once	TRBV28	TRBD1	TRBJ1-4	CASSLPWTGNSEKLFF	TGTGCCAGCAGTTTACCCTGGACAGGAAATAGTGAAAAACTGTTTTTT